The entry below gives a single TCR beta chain sequence along with its context. In TCRdb, the RT-PCR reads were re-called with MiXCR into one record per CDR3 protein. This sample has more than 550,000 distinct CDR3 sequences; approximately 15% occur once, and the top ten carry about 3.9%. The clonotype originates from a female donor in good health, serving as a healthy control. Sequenced input: memory CD4+ T cells from blood.

DNA for the CDR3: TGCAGTGCTAGAGATCGGAGGGAAGCGAGCCCGGAGGAGACCCAGTACTTC. Translation gives CSARDRREASPEETQYF. The chain combines TRBV20-1 with TRBJ2-5; possible D gene TRBD2, 6 bases. This CDR3 is 17 amino acids long. V was trimmed by 0 bases and J by 5 bases, leaving 22 bases between them. Germline CDR1 DFQATT, CDR2 SNEGSKA (reference sequence).